This T cell receptor beta chain was identified during a study of identical twins. Whole-study findings and limits: Compared with unrelated sharing, twin-shared out-of-frame alpha sequences had more low-probability sequences.

The authors used template switching to add a universal primer site and gave cDNA unique molecular identifiers. TCRdb itself ran the 5' RACE reads through MiXCR, one entry per CDR3 protein. Of around 470,000 distinct CDR3 sequences listed, 13% to 15% are singletons. The CDR3 has 17 amino acids. Germline V gene data show CDR1 as SGHTA and CDR2 as FQGNSA. V shed 4 bases and J 1 base; nucleotides not matched to a gene: 8. Healthy Caucasians were all of the donors. This clonotype was recorded a few times. Antigen unknown. Another study also made use of these data, one on yellow fever vaccine responses in identical twins. That source reports: Vaccine-induced T cell responses in twins were reportedly observed to appear partly convergent, partly personalized.

This rearrangement joins TRBV7-2 to TRBJ1-5, with 9 nucleotides matching TRBD1. This sequence originates from a young woman in good health. Sequencing used CD4+ T cells sorted from blood. CDR3 loop: CASSSRGGQGSNQPQHF. The CDR3, as DNA: TGTGCCAGCAGCTCTCGGGGAGGACAGGGGAGCAATCAGCCCCAGCATTTT.